The clone carrying this TCR beta chain has more than one count but fewer than ten. The identical CDR3 is also encoded by other nucleotide sequences in the sample. CD8 cells regarded as naive lacked CD45RO, were positively chosen for CCR7, and omitted terminally differentiated effector memory CD45RA+ cells. This CDR3 comprises 11 residues. Germline V gene lookup returns CDR1 SGHNT and CDR2 YYREEE (reference sequence). Trimming took 1 base from V and 7 from J, leaving 6 bases between them. These data originate in a study of shared clonotypes between healthy human individuals. The data were produced by immunoSEQ multiplex PCR, yet TCRdb's version contains in-frame clones alone and is incomplete. The data show 1.5 million to 2.5 million clones, about 94% seen once.

The chain recombines TRBV5-4 with TRBJ2-7, with no clear D. This sequence originates from a man aged 18 to 35 in good health. Sequences were obtained from naive CD8+ T cells sorted from blood. The CDR3 sequence: CASSLLGEQYF. In nucleotides, the CDR3 is TGTGCCAGCAGCTTGTTGGGGGAGCAGTACTTC.